This passage covers 5 T cell receptor beta chains from one sample sequenced in a study of shared clonotypes between healthy human individuals (dated by TCRdb to about 2020). Receptor libraries were prepared by the immunoSEQ multiplex PCR assay. TCRdb holds this immuneACCESS table with in-frame rearrangements only. Some clones are missing; in checked studies, unresolved V genes explain under half, and the rest has no known cause. Recorded for this sample are millions of clones; 85% to 95% of them occurred a single time. The ten top clones hold 0.39% of the sample. The sample taken for sequencing was naive CD4+ T cells from PBMCs. Per the publication, the cell subset or site label means: CD45RA+ positively selected. These receptors all stem from a man between 18 and 29 years old in good health. Some clones in this sample may be carry-over from other donors' samples.

On this clone: This sample includes further DNA sequences coding for the same CDR3. This rearrangement joins TRBV5-1 to TRBJ1-5, with 7 bases identical to TRBD1. CDR3 size: 13 residues. The germline V gene encodes CDR1 SGHRS and CDR2 YFSETQ. V shed 0 bases and J 6 bases; nucleotides not matched to a gene: 0. The CDR3 protein is CASSLDRGQPQHF. CDR3 coding DNA: TGCGCCAGCAGCTTGGACAGGGGTCAGCCCCAGCATTTT.

The V call is TRBV19, the J call TRBJ2-5; TRBD1 aligns across 9 bases. Per germline, CDR1 LNHDA and CDR2 SQIVND (reference sequence). With V trimmed by 10 bases and J by 4 bases, 13 bases remained unmatched. The CDR3 spans 15 residues. CDR3 residues: CATGQGITGGETQYF. DNA of the CDR3: TGTGCCACCGGACAGGGGATAACCGGAGGAGAGACCCAGTACTTC.

This clone has a single count. Other DNA sequences in the sample encode the same CDR3. V is TRBV5-1 and J is TRBJ2-7; D is undetermined. The CDR3 sequence is 14 residues long. The V end lost 0 bases, the J end lost 1 base, and 8 bases lay between the germline ends. Germline V gene data show CDR1 as SGHRS and CDR2 as YFSETQ. For the CDR3, the DNA is TGCGCCAGCAGCTTGGGTCCCCGATCCTACGAGCAGTACTTC. Translated: CASSLGPRSYEQYF. Supplemented by reference TRBV5-1 and TRBJ2-7, the full variable domain reads KAGVTQTPRYLIKTRGQQVTLSCSPISGHRSVSWYQQTPGQGLQFLFEYFSETQRNKGNFPGRFSGRQFSNSRSEMNVSTLELGDSALYLCASSLGPRSYEQYFGPGTRLTVT.

V and J are TRBV28 and TRBJ1-5; TRBD1 matches 8 bases. Germline-derived CDR1 and CDR2 are MDHEN and SYDVKM. J gave up 4 bases and V 8 bases, and 13 bases lay outside the gene matches. The CDR3 consists of 16 residues. This CDR3 is CASRLRDRGRNQPQHF. For the CDR3, the DNA is TGTGCCAGCCGACTACGAGACAGGGGTCGGAATCAGCCCCAGCATTTT.

This clone was counted once. The chain recombines TRBV11-2 with TRBJ2-5; weak D call: TRBD1 (5 bases). This CDR3 spans 14 amino acids. Germline V gene sequence: CDR1 SGHAT, CDR2 FQNNGV. V lost 5 bases, J lost 9 bases, and 19 bases lay in between. CDR3 nucleotides: TGTGCCAGCAGCCCCTCGGCCCCCAGGGTGTCCCAGTACTTC. This encodes CASSPSAPRVSQYF.